This T cell receptor beta chain was obtained from a study of T cells in Graves' hyperthyroidism and ophthalmopathy. TCR beta CDR3 regions were amplified from RNA transcripts. With the HTBI primer set, the TCR CDR3 went through a first round of RT-PCR. TCRdb re-called the multiplex PCR reads through MiXCR, storing one row per CDR3 protein. Among hundreds of thousands of distinct CDR3 sequences listed, 38% were seen once. Findings and caveats of the study: In blood, most of the thyroid clonotypes expanded above 0.001 were also present. Using 13 V-J features, a model discriminated ophthalmopathy from stable hyperthyroidism.

Per germline, CDR1 SGHTA and CDR2 FQGNSA. The CDR3 is 15 amino acids. The J segment lost 4 bases and the V segment lost 3 bases, leaving 7 bases of the junction unmatched. Remarks on this clonotype: Its antigen remains unknown.

The hyperthyroidism was newly diagnosed and had lasted under 2 months; the patients were aged 18 to 65. Cells are PBMCs isolated from around 9.4 ml of fresh blood. This chain connects TRBV7-2 to TRBJ2-5; 8 bases line up with TRBD1. The sequencing sample was made of blood. The receptor's source is a man between 18 and 29 years old with Graves' hyperthyroidism. CDR3 in DNA: TGTGCCAGCAGCTTGGGGACAGGTGTGTTAGAGACCCAGTACTTC. Translating it yields CASSLGTGVLETQYF.